These 23 T cell receptor beta chains were all obtained from the same sample, sequenced in a study of T cell responses to AZD1222 COVID-19 vaccine. Sequencing used immunoSEQ multiplex PCR; TCRdb keeps in-frame clones, though not all of them. The data show tens of thousands of clones, over 75% seen once. Sequencing used peripheral blood, obtained on day 0 of AZD1222 vaccination. These TCRs come from an adult in good health.

The chain recombines TRBV7-9 with TRBJ2-3; D is unclear. The V end was cut by 2 bases, the J end by 4 bases, with 10 bases between. The CDR3 is 14 amino acids. Germline assignment: CDR1 SEHNR and CDR2 FQNEAQ (reference sequence). CDR3 DNA: TGTGCCAGCAGCTTAATTCAGGTGGCAGATACGCAGTATTTT. It yields the protein CASSLIQVADTQYF.

This clone was seen only once. The gene calls are TRBV6-4 and TRBJ2-1; D perhaps matches TRBD2 (5 bases). Trimming removed 7 bases at V and 9 bases at J, with 13 bases between. The germline V gene has CDR1 MRHNA and CDR2 SNTAGT. The CDR3 runs to 12 residues. CDR3 region: CASKMEAAEQFF. The CDR3 bases are TGTGCCAGCAAGATGGAGGCGGCTGAGCAGTTCTTC.

Ten or more counts support this clone. The chain is built from TRBV20-1 and TRBJ2-7; tentatively, D is TRBD2 (6 bases). V shed 6 bases and J shed 4 bases, with 10 bases lying between them. Germline V gene sequence: CDR1 DFQATT, CDR2 SNEGSKA (reference sequence). This CDR3 comprises 11 residues. The CDR3 DNA is TGCAGTGCCAAAGGGAGGTACGAGCAGTACTTC. Protein product: CSAKGRYEQYF.

V gene TRBV6-2 or TRBV6-3 combines with J gene TRBJ2-7; D remains unclear. The V gene's germline CDR1 is MNHEY and CDR2 SVGEGT. The CDR3 has 15 residues. V was trimmed by 4 bases and J by 0 bases, leaving 13 bases between them. CDR3 sequence reads: CASSLDPGSSYEQYF. The DNA of the CDR3 is TGTGCCAGCAGTTTGGACCCGGGCAGCTCCTACGAGCAGTACTTC.

CDR3 protein: CASSYSAGTGYEQYF. The CDR3 nucleotides are TGTGCCAGCAGTTACTCAGCCGGGACAGGCTACGAGCAGTACTTC. This rearrangement joins TRBV6-5 to TRBJ2-7; 8 nucleotides line up with TRBD1. The CDR3 covers 15 residues. The ends lost 0 bases at V and 3 bases at J; junction bases unmatched: 4. Per germline, CDR1 MNHEY and CDR2 SVGAGI.

This rearrangement joins TRBV15 to TRBJ1-5; 8 bases fit TRBD1. The junction had 0 bases not matched to a gene; V was cut back by 1 base and J by 1 base. Per germline, CDR1 LNHNV and CDR2 YYDKDF (reference sequence). The CDR3 spans 15 residues. The CDR3 protein is CATSRGQGSNQPQHF. CDR3 in DNA: TGTGCCACCAGCAGAGGACAGGGGAGCAATCAGCCCCAGCATTTT.

The chain is built from TRBV28 and TRBJ2-2, with 9 bases aligning to TRBD2. V gave up 3 bases and J gave up 5 bases; unmatched junction bases: 1. The CDR3 is made up of 14 amino acids. Germline V gene sequence: CDR1 MDHEN, CDR2 SYDVKM. The DNA for the CDR3 is TGTGCCAGCAGTTTTCTAGCGGGAACCGGGGAGCTGTTTTTT. This sequence encodes CASSFLAGTGELFF. The variable domain in full, completed from reference TRBV28 and TRBJ2-2, reads DVKVTQSSRYLVKRTGEKVFLECVQDMDHENMFWYRQDPGLGLRLIYFSYDVKMKEKGDIPEGYSVSREKKERFSLILESASTNQTSMYLCASSFLAGTGELFFGEGSRLTVL.

The chain is built from TRBV6-2 or TRBV6-3 and TRBJ2-3; tentative D call: TRBD2 (6 bases). Per germline, CDR1 MNHEY and CDR2 SVGEGT. The V end lost 0 bases, the J end lost 0 bases, and 7 bases lay between the germline ends. The CDR3 runs 15 residues. CDR3 loop: CASSYSRESTDTQYF. In nucleotides, the CDR3 is TGTGCCAGCAGTTACTCACGGGAGAGCACAGATACGCAGTATTTT.

The V gene is TRBV5-1, the J gene TRBJ2-7; unclear D gene. CDR3 size: 14 residues. The V end lost 0 bases, the J end lost 6 bases, and 13 bases lay between the germline ends. Germline values: CDR1 SGHRS, CDR2 YFSETQ. The chain's CDR3 is CASSLGQSSGEQYF. For the CDR3, the DNA is TGCGCCAGCAGCTTGGGGCAGTCTTCAGGCGAGCAGTACTTC.

This clone appeared a single time. CDR3 region: CASSLGWGDTQYF. CDR3 nucleotide sequence: TGTGCCAGCAGCTTAGGCTGGGGAGATACGCAGTATTTT. This rearrangement joins TRBV7-2 to TRBJ2-3; the D is unclear. The CDR3 runs to 13 residues. The germline V gene encodes CDR1 SGHTA and CDR2 FQGNSA. V dropped 1 base and J dropped 5 bases, with 7 bases sitting between them.

J is TRBJ2-4 and V is TRBV5-6, with TRBD1 identical over 7 bases. V was pared by 0 bases and J by 6 bases, with 3 bases of the junction left unmatched. Germline CDR1 reads SGHDT; CDR2 reads YYEEEE. The CDR3 sequence is 14 residues long. Written as DNA, the CDR3 is TGTGCCAGCAGCTTGGAAGCAGGGGGAAACATTCAGTACTTC. Its protein product is CASSLEAGGNIQYF.

This clone occurred once. The genes are TRBV10-2 and TRBJ1-6; TRBD1 matches at 9 bases. This CDR3 has 14 residues. Germline V lookup: CDR1 WSHSY, CDR2 SAAADI. Unmatched junction bases numbered 7, after V lost 9 bases and J lost 7 bases. CDR3 DNA: TGCGCCAGTACCGGACAGGGGAACAATTCACCCCTCCACTTT. It encodes CASTGQGNNSPLHF.

The chain carries TRBV7-8 and TRBJ2-1, with TRBD2 matching 8 bases. The CDR3 is 17 residues long. The J segment lost 0 bases and the V segment lost 0 bases, leaving 4 bases of the junction unmatched. Germline V gene lookup returns CDR1 SGHVS and CDR2 FQNEAQ. The DNA for the CDR3 is TGTGCCAGCAGCTTAGCGCGGAGCGGGGGCTCCTACAATGAGCAGTTCTTC. Protein product: CASSLARSGGSYNEQFF.

This chain uses TRBV7-8 with TRBJ1-2; no definite D call. Germline-derived CDR1 and CDR2 are SGHVS and FQNEAQ. The CDR3 is 15 residues long. V was cut by 3 bases and J by 2 bases, with 13 bases left in between. Written as DNA, the CDR3 is TGTGCCAGCAGCTTCAGCAGTCTAAGGAACTATGGCTACACCTTC. Translation gives CASSFSSLRNYGYTF.

This clone was observed a handful of times. V is TRBV28 and J is TRBJ1-6; 7 bases line up with TRBD1. The CDR3 consists of 15 residues. V trimming: 6 bases; J trimming: 8 bases; junction bases outside the gene matches: 10. Germline CDR1 and CDR2: MDHEN and SYDVKM. The CDR3 DNA follows: TGTGCCAGCAGCTCCTACGAGGGGGCGGATTCACCCCTCCACTTT. Translated, it gives CASSSYEGADSPLHF.

This clone was observed a handful of times. The chain employs TRBV4-1 and TRBJ2-7; D is uncertain. V was pared by 1 base and J by 7 bases, with 11 bases between. Germline V gives CDR1 MGHRA, CDR2 YSYEKL. The CDR3 contains 13 residues. The CDR3: CASSQGLLGEQYF. CDR3 DNA: TGCGCCAGCAGCCAAGGACTCCTGGGGGAGCAGTACTTC.

The chain combines TRBV2 with TRBJ2-7; D may be TRBD1 or TRBD2 (5 bases each). Trimming pared 2 bases from V and 2 bases from J, leaving 16 bases between. CDR3 length: 16 residues. Germline V lookup: CDR1 SNHLY, CDR2 FYNNEI. The CDR3 sequence is CASSEYGGRNTYEQYF. As DNA, the CDR3 is TGTGCCAGCAGTGAATATGGGGGTAGGAACACCTACGAGCAGTACTTC.

This clone was observed once. This chain links TRBV6-5 with TRBJ2-1, with 7 bases that match TRBD2. Germline CDR1 reads MNHEY; CDR2 reads SVGAGI. The junction had 10 bases not matched to a gene; V was cut back by 7 bases and J by 4 bases. CDR3 length equals 15 residues. CDR3 bases: TGTGCCAGCAACTTTGTGGGAGGGGTATACAATGAGCAGTTCTTC. This gives the protein CASNFVGGVYNEQFF.

The genes are TRBV7-2 and TRBJ2-7; a possible D gene is TRBD1 (6 bases). Trimming removed 3 bases from V and 5 bases from J, with 14 bases in between. The germline gives CDR1 SGHTA, CDR2 FQGNSA. The CDR3 has 14 amino acids. The CDR3 spells CASSFLGQGNEQYF. The CDR3 DNA reads TGTGCCAGCAGCTTTTTGGGGCAGGGGAACGAGCAGTACTTC.

The chain has TRBV18 and TRBJ2-1, with 8 bases lining up with TRBD1. V lost 6 bases, J lost 1 base, and 5 bases stayed unmatched. The CDR3 loop spans 15 amino acids. The germline V gene encodes CDR1 KGHSH and CDR2 LQKENI. The CDR3 protein is CASSDRVISYNEQFF. The CDR3 nucleotides are TGTGCCAGCTCGGACAGGGTTATTTCCTACAATGAGCAGTTCTTC.

CDR3 bases: TGCAGCGTTCGACAGGGCACCGGGGAGCTGTTTTTT. Translated, it gives CSVRQGTGELFF. The J gene is TRBJ2-2, the V gene TRBV29-1; 7 bases agree with TRBD1. Germline CDR1 and CDR2: SQVTM and ANQGSEA. Trimming at V came to 5 bases and at J to 4 bases, leaving 1 base not matched to a gene. This CDR3 has 12 amino acids.

The V call is TRBV5-1, the J call TRBJ2-1; D perhaps matches TRBD1 (6 bases). This CDR3 is built from 14 residues. Germline V gives CDR1 SGHRS, CDR2 YFSETQ. Between the trimmed V and J ends, which lost 4 bases and 7 bases, there was a span of 15 bases. This chain's CDR3 is CASSGTTQGNEQFF. Here the CDR3 DNA reads TGCGCCAGCAGCGGGACGACCCAGGGGAATGAGCAGTTCTTC.

The chain has TRBV7-6 and TRBJ2-1; perhaps TRBD1 as D (6 bases). Trimming cost V 2 bases and J 5 bases, with 10 bases left between them. The CDR3 totals 14 residues. Germline loops: CDR1 SGHVS, CDR2 FNYEAQ. The DNA of the CDR3 is TGTGCCAGCAGCTTAAACAGGGAACACAATGAGCAGTTCTTC. Translating gives CASSLNREHNEQFF.